A single sample is the source of the 8 T cell receptor beta chains below, sequenced in a study of blood T cells in healthy people across ages. Next came a second PCR, run for about 7 to 12 cycles, which used a sample-barcoded 5' primer along with a J-beta primer mix. One entry per CDR3 protein results from TCRdb running MiXCR on the 5' RACE reads. The table lists around 990,000 distinct CDR3 sequences, around two fifths of them singletons. The sequencing sample was made of blood. These receptors were obtained from a man between 18 and 35 years old in good health.

V usage is TRBV7-2 and J usage is TRBJ2-1, with 8 bases matching TRBD2. Germline assignment: CDR1 SGHTA and CDR2 FQGNSA. The CDR3 extends over 12 amino acids. J gave up 10 bases and V 6 bases, and 5 bases lay outside the gene matches. The CDR3 DNA follows: TGTGCCAGCAGGCGGACTAGCCGAGAGCAGTTCTTC. The encoded protein is CASRRTSREQFF.

The V gene is TRBV7-2, the J gene TRBJ1-3; no clear D gene. V lost 5 bases to trimming and J lost 1 base, with 15 bases between them. The CDR3 sequence is 16 residues long. From germline, CDR1 is SGHTA and CDR2 FQGNSA. CDR3 sequence (DNA): TGTGCCAGCAGCCCCGGAGGGCAGGTATCTGGAAACACCATATATTTT. This encodes CASSPGGQVSGNTIYF. The full variable domain, its missing parts supplied by reference TRBV7-2 and TRBJ1-3, is GAGVSQSPSNKVTEKGKDVELRCDPISGHTALYWYRQSLGQGLEFLIYFQGNSAPDKSGLPSDRFSAERTGGSVSTLTIQRTQQEDSAVYLCASSPGGQVSGNTIYFGEGSWLTVV.

V usage is TRBV6-5 and J usage is TRBJ2-3, with 8 bases aligning to TRBD2. Germline V gene data show CDR1 as MNHEY and CDR2 as SVGAGI. This CDR3 has 14 amino acids. The trim removed 5 bases at V and 5 bases at J, leaving 6 bases unmatched. The CDR3 protein is CASSRGLVKDTQYF. For the CDR3, the DNA is TGTGCCAGCAGTCGGGGACTAGTAAAAGATACGCAGTATTTT.

V is TRBV20-1 and J is TRBJ1-5, with 11 bases that match TRBD1. The V gene's germline CDR1 is DFQATT and CDR2 SNEGSKA (reference sequence). The CDR3 runs to 15 residues. Unmatched junction bases numbered 9, after V lost 4 bases and J lost 7 bases. The CDR3 region has the DNA TGCAGTGCTACTACTACCGGGACAGGGGGACAGCCCCAGCATTTT. Its protein product is CSATTTGTGGQPQHF.

CDR3 region: CASSVFKGDGYTF. The CDR3 DNA is TGTGCCAGCAGCGTATTTAAGGGAGATGGCTACACCTTC. V gene TRBV11-2 combines with J gene TRBJ1-2; D is unresolved. Germline V gene sequence: CDR1 SGHAT, CDR2 FQNNGV. The V end lost 5 bases, the J end lost 6 bases, and 13 bases lay between the germline ends. The CDR3 is 13 residues long.

As for this clonotype: This sequence may be a read error, since a much larger clone differs from it by one base. The chain links TRBV20-1 to TRBJ2-5; 8 bases align to TRBD2. The J call may not be correct, given that the DNA end is closer to TRBJ2-1. Germline values: CDR1 DFQATT, CDR2 SNEGSKA (reference sequence). The CDR3 length is 13 residues. CDR3 nucleotides: TGCAGTGGGAAGCGGGGGAACCAAGAGACCCAGTTCTTC. Protein: CSGKRGNQETQFF.

This clonotype came up many times. The chain couples TRBV28 to TRBJ1-5; TRBD1 agrees at 10 bases. V lost 5 bases to trimming and J lost 1 base; unmatched junction nucleotides: 8. The germline gives CDR1 MDHEN, CDR2 SYDVKM. The CDR3 length is 17 residues. CDR3 loop: CASSPWDRGLSNQPQHF. The CDR3 region has the DNA TGTGCCAGCAGTCCCTGGGACAGGGGCTTGAGCAATCAGCCCCAGCATTTT.

The chain carries TRBV9 and TRBJ2-1; 11 bases line up with TRBD1. V lost 0 bases and J lost 5; bases outside the gene matches: 4. The CDR3 spans 16 residues. The germline gives CDR1 SGDLS, CDR2 YYNGEE. This CDR3 is CASSVAGTGGNNEQFF. As DNA, the CDR3 is TGTGCCAGCAGCGTAGCTGGGACAGGGGGAAACAATGAGCAGTTCTTC.